This T cell receptor beta chain was recovered during a study of blood T cells in healthy people across ages. The V gene's germline CDR1 is SNHLY and CDR2 FYNNEI. CDR3 length: 13 amino acids. The V and J ends lost 6 bases and 8 bases respectively, with 14 bases between them. A second PCR of 7 to 11 cycles used a sample-barcoded 5' primer and a J-beta primer mix. TCRdb itself ran the 5' RACE reads through MiXCR, one entry per CDR3 protein. The sample includes over a million distinct CDR3 sequences, 45% of them seen just once. The TCR comes from a woman in her fifties or sixties in good health. Sequenced material: blood. This chain uses TRBV2 with TRBJ1-5; the D is unclear. The CDR3 DNA reads as TGTGCCAGCAGGGGGTCCCTTCTTGAGCCCCAGCATTTT. This encodes CASRGSLLEPQHF.